The sequence of this T cell receptor beta chain was determined in a study of T cell responses to AZD1222 COVID-19 vaccine. Overall study: Investigators merged groups given second doses at roughly 4 or roughly 12 weeks.

V gave up 3 bases and J gave up 0 bases, with 9 bases separating them. Looked up from germline, CDR1 is SEHNR and CDR2 is FQNEAQ (reference sequence). The CDR3 loop spans 16 amino acids. Comments on this clone: Antigen specificity is unknown.

Study-wide results and caveats: At baseline, just five to seven AZD1222 recipients tested seropositive. CD4 TCRs covered the whole spike, strongest at regions 160-218 and 743-854. There were repertoire samples only from the period after the peak T cell response.

Method: immunoSEQ multiplex PCR; TCRdb's copy keeps in-frame clones and lacks some. The sample has 140,000 to 150,000 clones; approximately 90% are singletons. This TCR was recovered from an adult in good health. Sequenced here: peripheral blood, sampled on day 0 of AZD1222 vaccination. This chain connects TRBV7-9 to TRBJ2-6; D is perhaps TRBD1 (5 bases). For the CDR3, the DNA is TGTGCCAGCAGCTTTAGGGGCAGCTCTGGGGCCAACGTCCTGACTTTC. Protein sequence: CASSFRGSSGANVLTF.